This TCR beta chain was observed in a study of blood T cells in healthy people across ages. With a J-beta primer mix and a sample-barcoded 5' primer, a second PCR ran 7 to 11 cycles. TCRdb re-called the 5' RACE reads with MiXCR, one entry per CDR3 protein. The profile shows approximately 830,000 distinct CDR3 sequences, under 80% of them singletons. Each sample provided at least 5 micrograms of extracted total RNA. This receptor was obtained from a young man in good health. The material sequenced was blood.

The CDR3, as DNA: TGCAGTGCCGACACAGTACTCTCCTATAATTCACCCCTCCACTTT. Its translation: CSADTVLSYNSPLHF. V and J are TRBV20-1 and TRBJ1-6; no clear D gene. This CDR3 contains 15 residues. Looked up from germline, CDR1 is DFQATT and CDR2 is SNEGSKA (reference sequence). Trimming cost V 6 bases and J 0 bases, with 12 bases left between them.